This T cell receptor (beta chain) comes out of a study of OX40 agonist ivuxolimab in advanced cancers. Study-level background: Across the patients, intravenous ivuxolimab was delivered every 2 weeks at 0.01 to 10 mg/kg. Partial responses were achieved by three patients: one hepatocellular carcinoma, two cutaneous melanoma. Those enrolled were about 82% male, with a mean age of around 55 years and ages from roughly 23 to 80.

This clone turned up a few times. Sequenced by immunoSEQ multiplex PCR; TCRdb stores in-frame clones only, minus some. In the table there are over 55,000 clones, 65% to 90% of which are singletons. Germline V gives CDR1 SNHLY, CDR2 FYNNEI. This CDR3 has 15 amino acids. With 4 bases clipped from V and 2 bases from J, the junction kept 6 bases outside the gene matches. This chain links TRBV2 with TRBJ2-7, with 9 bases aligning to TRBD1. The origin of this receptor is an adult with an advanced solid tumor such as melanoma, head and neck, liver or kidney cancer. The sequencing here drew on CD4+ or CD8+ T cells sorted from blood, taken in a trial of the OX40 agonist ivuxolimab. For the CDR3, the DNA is TGTGCCAGCAGTGCTAGGACAGGGGAACCCTACGAGCAGTACTTC. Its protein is CASSARTGEPYEQYF.